A single sample is the source of the 28 T cell receptor beta chains below, sequenced in a study of early T cells in non-severe SARS-CoV-2 infection. One entry per CDR3 protein, called by TCRdb with MiXCR from the 5' RACE reads. Among about 80,000 distinct CDR3 sequences listed, approximately 12% were seen once. Here the sequenced sample was whole blood, taken at baseline. The receptors derive from an adult who was a healthcare worker with PCR-confirmed SARS-CoV-2 infection or an uninfected control (not recorded which). The donor label of this sample is uncertain.

The CDR3 DNA reads TGCAGTGCTGTCTCTACGAACACCGGGGAGCTGTTTTTT. It specifies CSAVSTNTGELFF. The chain employs TRBV20-1 and TRBJ2-2, with D uncertain. V was pared by 5 bases and J by 0 bases, with 7 bases between. Per germline, CDR1 DFQATT and CDR2 SNEGSKA (reference sequence). The CDR3 contains 13 residues.

This clonotype occurred many times. The rearrangement uses TRBV9 and TRBJ2-1, with TRBD2 as a possible D gene (6 bases). This CDR3 spans 16 amino acids. CDR1 is SGDLS and CDR2 is YYNGEE in the germline V gene. Trimming took off 3 bases at V and 8 bases at J, with 21 bases between the two ends. CDR3 nucleotides: TGTGCCAGCAGCGCTCCCGGGACTTCTAACCTTGATGAGCAGTTCTTC. It codes for CASSAPGTSNLDEQFF.

The chain uses TRBV5-1 and TRBJ2-3; D unclear. Germline V lookup: CDR1 SGHRS, CDR2 YFSETQ. Trimming shortened V by 1 base and J by 2 bases, and 11 bases separated the two germline ends. This CDR3 contains 15 residues. CDR3 in amino acids: CASSLIDGITDTQYF. CDR3 bases: TGCGCCAGCAGCTTGATCGACGGAATCACAGATACGCAGTATTTT. The full variable domain, its missing parts supplied by reference TRBV5-1 and TRBJ2-3, is KAGVTQTPRYLIKTRGQQVTLSCSPISGHRSVSWYQQTPGQGLQFLFEYFSETQRNKGNFPGRFSGRQFSNSRSEMNVSTLELGDSALYLCASSLIDGITDTQYFGPGTRLTVL.

This clonotype was seen ten or more times. The chain links TRBV7-2 to TRBJ1-4; no firm D call. Germline loops: CDR1 SGHTA, CDR2 FQGNSA. This CDR3 is 15 amino acids long. Trimming removed 1 base from V and 6 bases from J, with 12 bases in between. CDR3 sequence: CASSLVPSGYEKLFF. The CDR3 bases are TGTGCCAGCAGCTTAGTGCCAAGTGGTTATGAAAAACTGTTTTTT. Full variable domain (outside the CDR3, taken from reference TRBV7-2 and TRBJ1-4): GAGVSQSPSNKVTEKGKDVELRCDPISGHTALYWYRQSLGQGLEFLIYFQGNSAPDKSGLPSDRFSAERTGGSVSTLTIQRTQQEDSAVYLCASSLVPSGYEKLFFGSGTQLSVL.

V gene TRBV27 combines with J gene TRBJ2-7; the match to TRBD1 covers 9 bases. The V and J ends lost 2 bases and 4 bases, in that order; junction bases with no gene match: 3. The germline gives CDR1 MNHEY, CDR2 SMNVEV (reference sequence). There are 14 residues in the CDR3. CDR3 coding DNA: TGTGCCAGCAGTTTAATGGGACAGGGATACGAGCAGTACTTC. This codes for CASSLMGQGYEQYF.

The sample holds many counts of this clonotype. The gene calls are TRBV4-1 and TRBJ2-7, with D perhaps TRBD2 (6 bases). Looked up from germline, CDR1 is MGHRA and CDR2 is YSYEKL. V was pared by 4 bases and J by 4 bases, with 17 bases between. The CDR3 has 15 residues. This CDR3 reads CASSLEGTGSYEQYF. The CDR3, as DNA: TGCGCCAGCAGCCTAGAAGGGACTGGGTCGTACGAGCAGTACTTC.

The CDR3 DNA sequence: TGTGCCTGGGACACCGGGACTAGCGGGGTTAGTGAGACCCAGTACTTC. It codes for CAWDTGTSGVSETQYF. This chain joins TRBV30 and TRBJ2-5, with 13 bases that match TRBD2. V lost 5 bases, J lost 5 bases, and 11 bases stayed unmatched. The CDR3 covers 16 residues. Looked up from germline, CDR1 is GTSNPN and CDR2 is SVGIG (reference sequence). Full variable domain (missing parts from reference TRBV30 and TRBJ2-5): SQTIHQWPATLVQPVGSPLSLECTVEGTSNPNLYWYRQAAGRGLQLLFYSVGIGQISSEVPQNLSASRPQDRQFILSSKKLLLSDSGFYLCAWDTGTSGVSETQYFGPGTRLLVL.

This clonotype was detected ten times or more. V gene TRBV6-2 or TRBV6-3 combines with J gene TRBJ1-1; D not resolved. The V gene's germline CDR1 is MNHEY and CDR2 SVGEGT. The CDR3 length is 14 residues. V lost 2 bases, J lost 4 bases, and 11 bases lay in between. The CDR3 nucleotides read TGTGCCAGCAGTTACGGTTGGGGTGTCACTGAAGCTTTCTTT. It codes for CASSYGWGVTEAFF.

This clonotype was detected many times. The rearrangement joins TRBV27 to TRBJ2-7, with 7 bases lining up with TRBD1. V lost 5 bases, J lost 5 bases, and 15 bases stayed unmatched. CDR3 length equals 16 residues. The V gene's germline CDR1 is MNHEY and CDR2 SMNVEV (reference sequence). The CDR3 region is CASSRLTGNSYNEQYF. CDR3 nucleotides: TGTGCCAGCAGTCGCCTGACAGGGAACTCTTATAACGAGCAGTACTTC.

The chain recombines TRBV19 with TRBJ2-2; 9 positions agree with TRBD2. Germline lookup yields CDR1 LNHDA and CDR2 SQIVND (reference sequence). V trimming: 5 bases; J trimming: 6 bases; junction bases outside the gene matches: 4. The CDR3 spans 14 residues. The CDR3 loop reads CASSYLAGAGELFF. The CDR3 DNA sequence: TGTGCCAGTAGTTATTTAGCGGGGGCCGGGGAGCTGTTTTTT.

The chain combines TRBV6-6 with TRBJ1-1, with a possible D match to TRBD1 (6 bases). Germline-derived CDR1 and CDR2 are MNHNY and SVGAGI (reference sequence). V was pared by 6 bases and J by 6 bases, with 17 bases between. This CDR3 is 14 amino acids long. This CDR3 reads CASSFTGSSPEAFF. CDR3 DNA sequence: TGTGCCAGCAGCTTTACAGGGTCTTCCCCTGAAGCTTTCTTT.

The V and J genes are TRBV18 and TRBJ1-1, with D hard to call. The CDR3 is made up of 13 amino acids. Trimming removed 6 bases from V and 4 bases from J, with 12 bases in between. Germline V gene lookup returns CDR1 KGHSH and CDR2 LQKENI. CDR3 amino acids: CASSPVVSTEAFF. CDR3 sequence (DNA): TGTGCCAGCTCGCCGGTTGTCAGCACTGAAGCTTTCTTT.

This clonotype was counted only a few times. The chain carries TRBV12-5 and TRBJ2-1, with TRBD1 matching over 8 bases. J was trimmed by 10 bases and V by 7 bases; bases with no gene match: 6. The CDR3 has 12 residues. CDR1 and CDR2 (germline): LGHNT, FRNRAP. The CDR3 here is CASAGDRLEQFF. For the CDR3, the DNA is TGTGCTAGTGCCGGGGACAGGCTAGAGCAGTTCTTC.

The V and J genes are TRBV7-9 and TRBJ1-2; TRBD1 matches at 7 bases. Germline lookup yields CDR1 SEHNR and CDR2 FQNEAQ (reference sequence). CDR3 length: 14 residues. V shed 4 bases and J 2 bases; nucleotides not matched to a gene: 4. CDR3 residues: CASSSLTGNYGYTF. DNA for the CDR3: TGTGCCAGCAGCTCTTTGACAGGGAACTATGGCTACACCTTC.

This clonotype has more than one count but fewer than ten. This chain connects TRBV3-1 to TRBJ2-7; 10 positions agree with TRBD2. The CDR3 length is 15 residues. Trimming took 4 bases from V and 5 from J; bases not matched to a gene: 8. Germline values: CDR1 LGHDT, CDR2 YNNKEL (reference sequence). In DNA, the CDR3 is TGTGCCAGCAGCCGTACGACTAGCGGGTCCCACGAGCAGTACTTC. It is translated as CASSRTTSGSHEQYF.

This clonotype was seen a handful of times. The chain couples TRBV12-3 or TRBV12-4 to TRBJ2-1, with D perhaps matching TRBD2 (6 bases). The CDR3 runs 16 residues. The V end was cut by 6 bases, the J end by 4 bases, with 19 bases between. The DNA for the CDR3 is TGTGCCAGCAGCTCCGGGGGACTGTCCTTTTACAATGAGCAGTTCTTC. Its protein product is CASSSGGLSFYNEQFF.

The gene calls are TRBV6-2 or TRBV6-3 and TRBJ2-7; 8 nucleotides agree with TRBD1. CDR3 length: 16 amino acids. Germline V gene sequence: CDR1 MNHEY, CDR2 SVGEGT. Losses at the gene ends were 7 bases for V and 2 bases for J; bases not matched to a gene: 13. CDR3 nucleotides: TGTGCCAGCACCCACCCTCGGGGACAGGTAACCTACGAGCAGTACTTC. Residues: CASTHPRGQVTYEQYF.

Written as DNA, the CDR3 is TGTGCCAGCAGCTTACGTAGCGGACTAGCGGCCATTCAGTACTTC. It encodes CASSLRSGLAAIQYF. The chain joins TRBV7-2 to TRBJ2-4; 10 bases line up with TRBD2. V dropped 2 bases and J dropped 9; count of bases not matched to a gene: 7. Germline loops: CDR1 SGHTA, CDR2 FQGNSA. The CDR3 extends over 15 amino acids.

The chain is built from TRBV20-1 and TRBJ2-2, with D perhaps matching TRBD1 (5 bases). Germline CDR1 reads DFQATT; CDR2 reads SNEGSKA (reference sequence). The V end was cut by 3 bases, the J end by 1 base, with 6 bases between. This CDR3 has 13 amino acids. CDR3 nucleotides: TGCAGTGCTAGGACAGTGAACACCGGGGAGCTGTTTTTT. Translation gives CSARTVNTGELFF.

This clonotype appeared a few times. The rearrangement links TRBV6-6 to TRBJ2-2; the match to TRBD2 covers 11 bases. The CDR3 runs 19 residues. Unmatched junction bases numbered 18, after V lost 4 bases and J lost 8 bases. Germline assignment: CDR1 MNHNY and CDR2 SVGAGI (reference sequence). In DNA, the CDR3 is TGTGCCAGCAGTTCGGGACTAGCGGTACTCCACCTTCCTTTGGGGGAGCTGTTTTTT. Its translation is CASSSGLAVLHLPLGELFF.

Only a few counts were recorded for this clonotype. This CDR3 is CASKMWDSSYGYTF. CDR3 sequence (DNA): TGTGCCAGCAAAATGTGGGACAGCAGCTATGGCTACACCTTC. The V gene is TRBV6-2 or TRBV6-3, the J gene TRBJ1-2, with 7 bases identical to TRBD1. The CDR3 contains 14 residues. Germline V lookup: CDR1 MNHEY, CDR2 SVGEGT. V lost 7 bases, J lost 4 bases, and 9 bases stayed unmatched.

The genes are TRBV20-1 and TRBJ1-1; 8 bases are shared with TRBD1. Germline values: CDR1 DFQATT, CDR2 SNEGSKA (reference sequence). V lost 2 bases, J lost 7 bases, and 6 bases stayed unmatched. The CDR3 runs 13 residues. CDR3 nucleotide sequence: TGCAGTGCTAGACGAACAGGGGGTTATGAAGCTTTCTTT. Translating gives CSARRTGGYEAFF.

This chain connects TRBV4-1 to TRBJ2-2; weak D call: TRBD1 (5 bases). Deletions cut 3 bases from V and 2 bases from J, with 16 bases between. The CDR3 spans 17 residues. The germline gives CDR1 MGHRA, CDR2 YSYEKL. CDR3 amino acids: CASSHGAGGPNTGELFF. The CDR3, as DNA: TGCGCCAGCAGCCATGGGGCCGGCGGCCCTAACACCGGGGAGCTGTTTTTT.

The chain links TRBV2 to TRBJ1-6, with 8 bases identical to TRBD1. V trimming: 6 bases; J trimming: 5 bases; junction bases outside the gene matches: 6. The CDR3 is made up of 15 amino acids. From germline, CDR1 is SNHLY and CDR2 FYNNEI. The CDR3 region has the DNA TGTGCCAGCAGGGGGACAGGCCTCGATAATTCACCCCTCCACTTT. This encodes CASRGTGLDNSPLHF.

This clonotype was seen a handful of times. Here the CDR3 DNA reads TGTGCCAGCAGCGCTATAGCGGGAGTCACAGATACGCAGTATTTT. Translating gives CASSAIAGVTDTQYF. The chain has TRBV9 and TRBJ2-3, with 9 bases aligning to TRBD2. The CDR3 sequence is 15 residues long. Germline V gene sequence: CDR1 SGDLS, CDR2 YYNGEE. V was clipped by 3 bases and J by 2 bases; unmatched bases: 4.

This clonotype showed up many times. The chain combines TRBV7-6 with TRBJ1-6, with TRBD1 as a possible D gene (5 bases). CDR1 is SGHVS and CDR2 is FNYEAQ in the germline V gene. This CDR3 has 15 amino acids. The germline V and J ends were trimmed by 6 bases and 7 bases, with 16 bases remaining between them. The CDR3 protein is CASSSTDSLNSPLHF. CDR3 bases: TGTGCCAGCAGTTCGACCGACAGCCTCAATTCACCCCTCCACTTT. Drawing the rest from reference TRBV7-6 and TRBJ1-6, the complete variable domain is GAGVSQSPRYKVTKRGQDVALRCDPISGHVSLYWYRQALGQGPEFLTYFNYEAQQDKSGLPNDRFSAERPEGSISTLTIQRTEQRDSAMYRCASSSTDSLNSPLHFGNGTRLTVT.

This clonotype came up a few times. The rearrangement links TRBV6-5 to TRBJ1-4; 7 bases are a match to TRBD1. Per germline, CDR1 MNHEY and CDR2 SVGAGI. CDR3 length equals 12 residues. Trimming cost V 4 bases and J 10 bases; bases outside gene matches: 3. The CDR3 nucleotides read TGTGCCAGCAGTTCAGGGGGGGGAAAACTGTTTTTT. Translated: CASSSGGGKLFF.

This clonotype was picked up many times. This rearrangement joins TRBV5-4 to TRBJ2-3; TRBD2 aligns across 11 bases. This CDR3 comprises 17 residues. Unmatched junction bases numbered 9, after V lost 2 bases and J lost 4 bases. The germline gives CDR1 SGHNT, CDR2 YYREEE (reference sequence). CDR3 in amino acids: CASSLPVSGGVADTQYF. The CDR3 DNA reads TGTGCCAGCAGCTTACCTGTTAGCGGGGGGGTCGCAGATACGCAGTATTTT.